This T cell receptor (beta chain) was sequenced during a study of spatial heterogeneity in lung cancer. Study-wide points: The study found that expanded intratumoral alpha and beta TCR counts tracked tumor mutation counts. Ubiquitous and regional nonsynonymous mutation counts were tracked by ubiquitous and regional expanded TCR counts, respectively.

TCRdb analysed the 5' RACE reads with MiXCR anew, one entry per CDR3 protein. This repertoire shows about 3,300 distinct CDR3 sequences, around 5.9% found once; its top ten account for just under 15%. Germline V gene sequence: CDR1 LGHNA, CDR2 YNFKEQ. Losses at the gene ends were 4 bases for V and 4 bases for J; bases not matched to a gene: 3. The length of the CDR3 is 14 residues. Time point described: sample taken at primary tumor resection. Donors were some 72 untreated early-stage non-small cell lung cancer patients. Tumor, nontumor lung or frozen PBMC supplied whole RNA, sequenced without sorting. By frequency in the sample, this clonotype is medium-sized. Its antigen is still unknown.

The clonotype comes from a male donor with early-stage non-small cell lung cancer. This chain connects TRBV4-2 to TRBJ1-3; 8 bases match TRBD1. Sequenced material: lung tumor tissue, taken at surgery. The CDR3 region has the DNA TGTGCCAGCAGCCCCCGGGACAGGGGAAACACCATATATTTT. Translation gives CASSPRDRGNTIYF.